This T cell receptor beta chain was retrieved from a study of CD8 T cells in Susac syndrome. Points from the study as a whole: The study conceded that relatively few individuals underwent its TCR sequencing and HLA analysis.

The length of the CDR3 is 18 residues. The germline V gene has CDR1 LGHNA and CDR2 YNFKEQ. V was shortened by 4 bases and J by 4 bases, with 23 bases between the two germline ends. In regard to this clonotype: Its target is unknown.

It was treatment-naive patients with stable or active relapsing-remitting disease who made up the multiple sclerosis controls. RNA totalling roughly 0.45 to 1 ug underwent reverse transcription with random hexamers. Multiplex immunoSEQ PCR targeted 54 Vbeta and 13 Jbeta TCR beta segments. TCRdb re-derived calls from the immunoSEQ multiplex PCR reads in MiXCR, one entry per CDR3 protein. In the table there are about 120,000 distinct CDR3 sequences, approximately 94% of which are singletons. The receptor comes from a human donor with multiple sclerosis. Sequences were obtained from CD4+ T cells from PBMCs. The gene calls are TRBV4-2 and TRBJ1-5; weak D call: TRBD1 (5 bases). The DNA of the CDR3 is TGTGCCAGCAGCCCAGAGGACACCCGAGGTAGGGGAAATCAGCCCCAGCATTTT. It is translated as CASSPEDTRGRGNQPQHF.